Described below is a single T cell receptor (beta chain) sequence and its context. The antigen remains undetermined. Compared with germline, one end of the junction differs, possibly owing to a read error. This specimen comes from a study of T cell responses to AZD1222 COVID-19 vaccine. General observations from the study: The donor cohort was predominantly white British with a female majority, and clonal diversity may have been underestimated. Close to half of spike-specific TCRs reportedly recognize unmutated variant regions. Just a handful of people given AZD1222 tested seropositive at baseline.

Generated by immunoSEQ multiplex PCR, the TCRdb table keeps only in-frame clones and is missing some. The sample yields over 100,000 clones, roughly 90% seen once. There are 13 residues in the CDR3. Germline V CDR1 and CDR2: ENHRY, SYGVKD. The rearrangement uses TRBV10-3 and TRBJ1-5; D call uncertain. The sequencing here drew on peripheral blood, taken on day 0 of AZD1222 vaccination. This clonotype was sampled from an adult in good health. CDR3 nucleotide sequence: TGTGCCATCCGTGAGTCCAGCAGACAGCCCCAGCATTTT. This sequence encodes CAIRESSRQPQHF.